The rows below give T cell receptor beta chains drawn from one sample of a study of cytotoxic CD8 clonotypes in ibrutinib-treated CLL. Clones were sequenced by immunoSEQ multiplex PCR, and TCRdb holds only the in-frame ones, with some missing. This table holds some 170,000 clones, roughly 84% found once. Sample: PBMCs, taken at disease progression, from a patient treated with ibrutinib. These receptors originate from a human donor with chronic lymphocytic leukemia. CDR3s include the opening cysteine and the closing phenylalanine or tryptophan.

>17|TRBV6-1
CASSKEGLRRINYGYTF
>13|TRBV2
CASRPGPAPTQYF
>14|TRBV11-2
CASSLGRTGYGYTF
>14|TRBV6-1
CASSEAFMDYGYTF
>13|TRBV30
CAYRTLLAGELFF
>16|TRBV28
CASSLTGGANTGELFF
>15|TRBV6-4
CASSKFPTGADGYTF
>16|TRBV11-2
CASSLVSSDRGYEQYF
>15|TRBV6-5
CASSQRGHNNEKLFF
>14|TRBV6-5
CASSYFRGDEKLFF
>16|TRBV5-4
CASSPRQGAKGYGYTF
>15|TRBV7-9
CASSSRTGDNTEAFF
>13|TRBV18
CASSPTVDNEQFF
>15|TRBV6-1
CASSPSGRAPDTQYF
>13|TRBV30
CAWSIGTKETQYF
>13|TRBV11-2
CASSPPRAGELFF
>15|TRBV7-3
CASSLSGGNLETQYF
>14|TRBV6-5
CASSYSRARGELFF
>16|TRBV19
CASSIDPSGGKRDYTF
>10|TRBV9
CASSGPTQYF
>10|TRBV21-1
CASRPNEQFF
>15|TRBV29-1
CSVEFSGARYNEQFF
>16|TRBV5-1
CASSAPGTGGFDEQFF
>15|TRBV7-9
CASSRPGQGREKLFF
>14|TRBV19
CASSIEGVNTEAFF
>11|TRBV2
CASRNTGELFF
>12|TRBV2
CASSRESVGYTF
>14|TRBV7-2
CASSLGLQTYEQYF
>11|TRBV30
CAWSPQSGYTF
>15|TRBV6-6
CASSYSGFSGNTIYF
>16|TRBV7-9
CASSLDRTGPNTEAFF
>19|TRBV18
CASSPRTPTDTTNTGELFF
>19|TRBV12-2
CASRPRLAGGPKPYNEQFF
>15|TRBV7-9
CASSFGTVANQPQHF
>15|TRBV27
CASSYRRTNTDTQYF
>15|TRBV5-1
CASSLDRASTDTQYF
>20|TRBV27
CASSPPGLAGSPSSYNEQFF
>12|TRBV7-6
CASSPDGNEQFF
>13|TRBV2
CASSVTGAGEQYF
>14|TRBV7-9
CASSRSVSTDTQYF
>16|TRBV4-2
CASSQVSSGTGETQYF
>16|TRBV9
CASSVAPQKVGNTIYF
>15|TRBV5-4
CASTLEDHPSHEQYF
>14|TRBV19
CASRTVGIVYGYTF
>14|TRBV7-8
CASSSDRVGNTIYF
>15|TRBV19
CASSIQGGSNQPQHF
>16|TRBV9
CASSQRIGAFSYEQYF
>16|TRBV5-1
CASSRGHSLGDEKLFF
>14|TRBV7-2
CASSPPASSDTQYF
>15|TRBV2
CASSSWGALVDEQFF
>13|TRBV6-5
CASSRTSGNTIYF
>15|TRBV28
CASSKLGPVQETQYF
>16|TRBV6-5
CASSSKSGINSGELFF
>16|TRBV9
CASSVEPGLVADTQYF